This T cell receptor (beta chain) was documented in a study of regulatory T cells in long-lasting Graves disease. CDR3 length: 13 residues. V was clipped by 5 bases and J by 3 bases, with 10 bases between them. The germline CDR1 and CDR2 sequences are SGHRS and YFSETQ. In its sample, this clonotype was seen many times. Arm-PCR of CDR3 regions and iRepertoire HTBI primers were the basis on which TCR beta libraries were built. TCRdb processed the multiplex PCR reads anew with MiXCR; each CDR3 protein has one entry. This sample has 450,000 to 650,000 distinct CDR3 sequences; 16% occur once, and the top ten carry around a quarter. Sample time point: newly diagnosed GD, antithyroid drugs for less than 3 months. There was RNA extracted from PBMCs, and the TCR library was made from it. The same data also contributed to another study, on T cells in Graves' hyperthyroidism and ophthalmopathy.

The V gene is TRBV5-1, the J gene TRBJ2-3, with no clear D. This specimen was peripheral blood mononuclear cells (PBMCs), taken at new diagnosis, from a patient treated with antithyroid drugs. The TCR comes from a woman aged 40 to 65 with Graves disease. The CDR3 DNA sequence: TGCGCCAGCAGGGACCAGCAGACAGATACGCAGTATTTT. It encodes CASRDQQTDTQYF.